A single T cell receptor beta chain is shown here with its context. The sample belongs to a study of blood T cell repertoires in COVID-19. Looking at the study overall: There were acute and convalescent COVID-19 samples, and they came from the United States, Italy and Spain. The cDNA or gDNA used as material had been derived from T cells, B-cell-depleted T cells, or PBMCs.

Original methodology: Amplification of reference gene primers was used by the study to estimate nucleated cell counts. Sequencing was performed with immunoSEQ multiplex PCR; in TCRdb, only in-frame clones are kept and a portion is missing. The V and J calls and clone size are taken from that table; D and trimming were inferred from the DNA. The sample has approximately 300,000 clones; around 90% are singletons. Self-reported history from a screening survey and questionnaire set each donor's cohort. Germline V gives CDR1 GTSNPN, CDR2 SVGIG (reference sequence). The CDR3 loop spans 13 amino acids. V trimming: 0 bases; J trimming: 7 bases; junction bases outside the gene matches: 4.

The source is a young woman who had recovered from COVID-19. The chain is built from TRBV30 and TRBJ1-2; 8 nucleotides match TRBD1. Sequencing was performed on PBMCs or T cells enriched from blood (not recorded which). The CDR3 sequence is CAWSVIDRGGYTF. The CDR3 DNA reads TGTGCCTGGAGTGTAATAGACAGGGGTGGCTACACCTTC.